Presented here are 25 T cell receptor beta chains from one specimen sequenced in a study of CD8 T cells in Susac syndrome. Roughly 0.45 to 1 ug RNA was reverse transcribed with random hexamers. TCRdb itself ran the immunoSEQ multiplex PCR reads through MiXCR, one entry per CDR3 protein. In the table there are approximately 160,000 distinct CDR3 sequences, under 95% of which are singletons. Material for sequencing was CD4+ T cells from PBMCs. The receptors were sampled from a human donor with multiple sclerosis.

The rearrangement links TRBV6-5 to TRBJ2-7; a weak D match, TRBD1 (6 bases). Germline loops: CDR1 MNHEY, CDR2 SVGAGI. V lost 6 bases and J lost 0, with 12 bases in between. The CDR3 is 14 amino acids. The CDR3 nucleotides are TGTGCCAGCAGATCTACAGGGAGCTCCTACGAGCAGTACTTC. This codes for CASRSTGSSYEQYF.

The chain employs TRBV20-1 and TRBJ2-7, with 9 positions matching TRBD1. Germline V gene data show CDR1 as DFQATT and CDR2 as SNEGSKA (reference sequence). The CDR3 contains 14 residues. The trim removed 2 bases at V and 0 bases at J, leaving 2 bases unmatched. CDR3 residues: CSARTDRGSYEQYF. Written as DNA, the CDR3 is TGCAGTGCTAGAACGGACAGGGGCTCCTACGAGCAGTACTTC.

The V gene is TRBV10-3, the J gene TRBJ1-6; the D is unclear. Trimming cost V 6 bases and J 7 bases, with 16 bases left between them. The germline V gene has CDR1 ENHRY and CDR2 SYGVKD. The CDR3 has 15 residues. CDR3 in amino acids: CAISPRSTENSPLHF. The CDR3 DNA sequence: TGTGCCATCAGCCCTCGATCTACGGAGAATTCACCCCTCCACTTT.

The chain couples TRBV20-1 to TRBJ1-6; no clear D gene. The CDR3 is 14 amino acids. V was cut by 5 bases and J by 9 bases, with 17 bases left in between. The germline V gene has CDR1 DFQATT and CDR2 SNEGSKA (reference sequence). This chain's CDR3 is CSASEERSSSPLHF. The CDR3 nucleotides are TGCAGTGCTTCAGAGGAGAGGAGTAGTTCACCCCTCCACTTT.

The chain has TRBV20-1 and TRBJ2-7; TRBD1 aligns across 8 bases. Trimming at V came to 4 bases and at J to 3 bases, leaving 14 bases not matched to a gene. Germline CDR1 reads DFQATT; CDR2 reads SNEGSKA (reference sequence). The CDR3 extends over 16 amino acids. This CDR3 reads CSATAPPGGAVYEQYF. CDR3 bases: TGCAGTGCTACGGCCCCGCCAGGGGGCGCCGTCTACGAGCAGTACTTC.

V and J are TRBV27 and TRBJ2-2, with 8 bases aligning to TRBD1. Germline V lookup: CDR1 MNHEY, CDR2 SMNVEV (reference sequence). CDR3 length: 15 residues. Losses at the gene ends were 5 bases for V and 7 bases for J; bases not matched to a gene: 9. The CDR3 sequence: CASSRGDRSYGELFF. The DNA of the CDR3 is TGTGCCAGCAGTCGCGGGGACAGGTCCTACGGGGAGCTGTTTTTT.

This clonotype occurred once. This rearrangement joins TRBV24-1 to TRBJ2-1, with TRBD2 identical over 8 bases. The J segment lost 4 bases and the V segment lost 3 bases, leaving 10 bases of the junction unmatched. The CDR3 is 17 amino acids. Germline assignment: CDR1 KGHDR and CDR2 SFDVKD. The CDR3 DNA follows: TGTGCCACCAGTGATCCCAACGGGGGGGCCCGGTACAATGAGCAGTTCTTC. Its translation: CATSDPNGGARYNEQFF.

The chain recombines TRBV18 with TRBJ1-1; D gene unclear. This CDR3 comprises 15 residues. The V end lost 3 bases, the J end lost 4 bases, and 15 bases lay between the germline ends. CDR1 and CDR2 (germline): KGHSH, LQKENI. The CDR3 sequence: CASSPFVSRSTEAFF. CDR3 coding DNA: TGTGCCAGCTCACCCTTCGTCTCGCGGAGCACTGAAGCTTTCTTT. Full variable domain (rest looked up from reference TRBV18 and TRBJ1-1): NAGVMQNPRHLVRRRGQEARLRCSPMKGHSHVYWYRQLPEEGLKFMVYLQKENIIDESGMPKERFSAEFPKEGPSILRIQQVVRGDSAAYFCASSPFVSRSTEAFFGQGTRLTVV.

This clonotype was seen a single time. The rearrangement links TRBV5-4 to TRBJ2-7; 14 bases agree with TRBD2. CDR3 length equals 17 residues. Per the germline V gene, CDR1 is SGHNT and CDR2 is YYREEE (reference sequence). J lost 7 bases, V lost 4 bases, and 13 bases had no gene match. The CDR3 sequence is CASSPIRLAGGPGEQYF. CDR3 sequence (DNA): TGTGCCAGCAGCCCCATACGACTAGCGGGGGGGCCCGGGGAGCAGTACTTC.

CDR3 protein: CASSLGTGKREQYF. Here the CDR3 DNA reads TGTGCCAGCAGTTTAGGGACAGGGAAACGCGAGCAGTACTTC. The V gene is TRBV28, the J gene TRBJ2-7, with 9 bases matching TRBD1. Trimming removed 2 bases from V and 6 bases from J; junction bases left unmatched: 5. The CDR3 loop spans 14 amino acids. CDR1 is MDHEN, CDR2 SYDVKM, per germline.

The chain joins TRBV27 to TRBJ1-1; weak D call: TRBD1 (5 bases). Germline V gene data show CDR1 as MNHEY and CDR2 as SMNVEV (reference sequence). This CDR3 has 15 amino acids. V lost 6 bases and J lost 1, with 15 bases in between. The CDR3: CASRWAIQENTEAFF. The CDR3 DNA is TGTGCCAGCAGATGGGCTATACAGGAGAACACTGAAGCTTTCTTT.

In DNA form, the CDR3 reads TGCAGTGCTAGAGATAGCTTGGACAGGGGACATTCCTACGAGCAGTACTTC. It specifies CSARDSLDRGHSYEQYF. V usage is TRBV20-1 and J usage is TRBJ2-7; 9 bases match TRBD1. In germline, CDR1 is DFQATT, CDR2 SNEGSKA (reference sequence). The trim removed 0 bases at V and 1 base at J, leaving 10 bases unmatched. This CDR3 spans 17 amino acids.

The chain links TRBV29-1 to TRBJ1-5; D gene unclear. Germline CDR1 reads SQVTM; CDR2 reads ANQGSEA. V was cut by 3 bases and J by 4 bases, with 31 bases left in between. The CDR3 has 20 amino acids. This CDR3 is CSVEGLVGTHGVFSNQPQHF. DNA of the CDR3: TGCAGCGTTGAGGGCCTCGTCGGTACTCACGGAGTTTTTTCTAATCAGCCCCAGCATTTT.

The gene calls are TRBV7-9 and TRBJ2-3, with a weak D call TRBD1 (6 bases). This CDR3 has 13 residues. V lost 3 bases to trimming and J lost 6 bases, with 10 bases between them. Germline-derived CDR1 and CDR2 are SEHNR and FQNEAQ (reference sequence). The CDR3 is CASSFQGLDTQYF. In DNA form, the CDR3 reads TGTGCCAGCAGCTTTCAGGGGTTGGATACGCAGTATTTT.

The rearrangement links TRBV5-1 to TRBJ2-5; D ambiguous. The CDR3 length is 11 residues. V was cut by 5 bases and J by 3 bases, with 5 bases left in between. Germline V gene sequence: CDR1 SGHRS, CDR2 YFSETQ. The CDR3 coding sequence is TGCGCCAGCAGGGACGAAGAGACCCAGTACTTC. Residues: CASRDEETQYF.

The chain couples TRBV7-6 to TRBJ2-1; 12 bases agree with TRBD1. The CDR3 has 16 residues. The V gene's germline CDR1 is SGHVS and CDR2 FNYEAQ. Trimming removed 5 bases from V and 7 bases from J; junction bases left unmatched: 9. The CDR3 nucleotides read TGTGCCAGCAGCCCTCAGCCGGGACAGGGGGCGAATGAGCAGTTCTTC. This gives the protein CASSPQPGQGANEQFF. Variable domain in full (rest from reference TRBV7-6 and TRBJ2-1): GAGVSQSPRYKVTKRGQDVALRCDPISGHVSLYWYRQALGQGPEFLTYFNYEAQQDKSGLPNDRFSAERPEGSISTLTIQRTEQRDSAMYRCASSPQPGQGANEQFFGPGTRLTVL.

V usage is TRBV3-1 and J usage is TRBJ1-2; no clear D. V gave up 0 bases and J gave up 6 bases, with 8 bases separating them. Germline V gives CDR1 LGHDT, CDR2 YNNKEL (reference sequence). This CDR3 has 13 amino acids. CDR3 nucleotides: TGTGCCAGCAGCCAAGATAGGGAGGATGGCTACACCTTC. It codes for CASSQDREDGYTF.

This rearrangement joins TRBV20-1 to TRBJ1-1; the D is unclear. V lost 6 bases and J lost 9, with 17 bases in between. The CDR3 has 12 amino acids. Germline CDR1 is DFQATT and CDR2 is SNEGSKA (reference sequence). In DNA form, the CDR3 reads TGCAGTGCCCATGATCGAGGGTCCCAAGCTTTCTTT. It encodes CSAHDRGSQAFF.

The chain carries TRBV28 and TRBJ1-1; no firm D call. From germline, CDR1 is MDHEN and CDR2 SYDVKM. There are 14 residues in the CDR3. Trimming took 2 bases from V and 7 from J, leaving 14 bases between them. The DNA of the CDR3 is TGTGCCAGCAGTTTAGCTTGGACGGCAGGTGAAGCTTTCTTT. Its translation: CASSLAWTAGEAFF.

Here the CDR3 DNA reads TGTGCCTGGAGTGTATACGGGGCCGATGGCTACACCTTC. It translates to CAWSVYGADGYTF. This rearrangement joins TRBV30 to TRBJ1-2; TRBD1 might be the D (5 bases). CDR1 is GTSNPN and CDR2 is SVGIG in the germline V gene (reference sequence). CDR3 length: 13 residues. With 0 bases removed from V and 6 bases from J, the gap between germline ends came to 11 bases.

V is TRBV15 and J is TRBJ2-5, with 13 bases identical to TRBD2. J lost 3 bases, V lost 8 bases, and 6 bases had no gene match. The germline gives CDR1 LNHNV, CDR2 YYDKDF (reference sequence). There are 15 residues in the CDR3. The CDR3 sequence: CATSGGTSGEETQYF. The DNA for the CDR3 is TGTGCCACCTCCGGGGGGACTAGCGGGGAAGAGACCCAGTACTTC. Full variable domain (outside the CDR3, taken from reference TRBV15 and TRBJ2-5): DAMVIQNPRYQVTQFGKPVTLSCSQTLNHNVMYWYQQKSSQAPKLLFHYYDKDFNNEADTPDNFQSRRPNTSFCFLDIRSPGLGDTAMYLCATSGGTSGEETQYFGPGTRLLVL.

This CDR3 reads CASSISGILYEQYF. DNA for the CDR3: TGTGCCAGTAGTATATCGGGGATTCTCTACGAGCAGTACTTC. The chain has TRBV19 and TRBJ2-7; maybe TRBD2 (5 bases). This CDR3 contains 14 residues. V lost 2 bases, J lost 3 bases, and 11 bases lay in between. Germline CDR1 reads LNHDA; CDR2 reads SQIVND (reference sequence).

The chain has TRBV20-1 and TRBJ1-6, with unresolved D. Germline CDR1 and CDR2: DFQATT and SNEGSKA (reference sequence). The CDR3 has 14 amino acids. Trimming removed 6 bases from V and 12 bases from J, with 21 bases in between. The CDR3 loop reads CSAAAGRGDGPLHF. CDR3 nucleotide sequence: TGCAGTGCCGCCGCCGGACGAGGAGACGGACCCCTCCACTTT.

The rearrangement uses TRBV2 and TRBJ2-4; perhaps TRBD1 as D (5 bases). This CDR3 is built from 16 residues. V shed 2 bases and J shed 3 bases, with 14 bases lying between them. Looked up from germline, CDR1 is SNHLY and CDR2 is FYNNEI. CDR3 residues: CASSELPGMGKNIQYF. The DNA of the CDR3 is TGTGCCAGCAGTGAATTACCAGGGATGGGCAAAAACATTCAGTACTTC.

In its sample, this clonotype was seen once. The chain recombines TRBV4-1 with TRBJ2-7; 10 bases line up with TRBD2. This CDR3 spans 17 amino acids. Per germline, CDR1 MGHRA and CDR2 YSYEKL. V trimming: 0 bases; J trimming: 4 bases; junction bases outside the gene matches: 9. The DNA of the CDR3 is TGCGCCAGCAGCCAAGAAGTCCCTAGCGGGAGAGTATACGAGCAGTACTTC. Protein sequence: CASSQEVPSGRVYEQYF.